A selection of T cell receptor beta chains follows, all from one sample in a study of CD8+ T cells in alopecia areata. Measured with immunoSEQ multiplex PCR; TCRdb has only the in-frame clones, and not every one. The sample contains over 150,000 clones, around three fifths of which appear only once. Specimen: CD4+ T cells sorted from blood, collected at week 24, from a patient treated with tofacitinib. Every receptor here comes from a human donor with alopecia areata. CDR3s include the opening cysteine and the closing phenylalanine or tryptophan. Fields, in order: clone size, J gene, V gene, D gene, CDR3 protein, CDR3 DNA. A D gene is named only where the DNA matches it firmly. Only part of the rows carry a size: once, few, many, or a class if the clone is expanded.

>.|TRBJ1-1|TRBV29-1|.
CSVTYGEAFF
TGCAGCGTTACCTACGGGGAAGCTTTCTTT
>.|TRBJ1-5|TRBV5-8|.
CASSLVYTDQPQHF
TGTGCCAGCAGCTTGGTCTACACCGATCAGCCCCAGCATTTT
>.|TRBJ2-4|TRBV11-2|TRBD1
CASSFGQGKNIQYF
TGTGCCAGCAGCTTCGGACAGGGTAAAAACATTCAGTACTTC
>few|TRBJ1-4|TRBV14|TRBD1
CASSQGMFGTGGEKLFF
TGTGCCAGCAGCCAAGGAATGTTCGGGACAGGGGGTGAAAAACTGTTTTTT
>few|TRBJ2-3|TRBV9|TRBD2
CASSVRGADTQYF
TGTGCCAGCAGCGTTCGGGGGGCAGATACGCAGTATTTT
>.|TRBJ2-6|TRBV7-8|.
CASSSIGQTGSGANVLTF
TGTGCCAGCAGCTCCATCGGACAAACTGGCTCTGGGGCCAACGTCCTGACTTTC
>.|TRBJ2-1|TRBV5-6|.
CASTPTVYSYNEQFF
TGTGCCAGCACCCCGACGGTGTACTCCTACAATGAGCAGTTCTTC
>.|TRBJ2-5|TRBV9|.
CASSVAVGETQYF
TGTGCCAGCAGCGTAGCTGTTGGAGAGACCCAGTACTTC
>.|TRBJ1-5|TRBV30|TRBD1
CAWTGQPNQPQHF
TGTGCCTGGACGGGACAGCCCAATCAGCCCCAGCATTTT
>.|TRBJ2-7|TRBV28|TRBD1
CASGTGASSYEQYF
TGTGCCAGCGGTACAGGGGCGAGCTCCTACGAGCAGTACTTC
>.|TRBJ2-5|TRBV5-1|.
CASSLEGRQETQYF
TGCGCCAGCAGCTTGGAGGGCCGCCAAGAGACCCAGTACTTC
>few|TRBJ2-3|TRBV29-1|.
CSVEDTQYF
TGCAGCGTTGAAGATACGCAGTATTTT
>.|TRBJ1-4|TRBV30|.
CAWSDGGRNEKLFF
TGTGCCTGGAGCGACGGTGGCAGAAATGAAAAACTGTTTTTT
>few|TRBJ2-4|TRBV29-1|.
CSVAHRGSLVQYF
TGCAGCGTCGCACACAGAGGGTCCCTAGTTCAGTACTTC
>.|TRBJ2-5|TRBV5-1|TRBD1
CASSLVRGRETQYF
TGCGCCAGCAGCTTGGTGAGGGGGCGAGAGACCCAGTACTTC
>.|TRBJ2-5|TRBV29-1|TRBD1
CSVAGTGGETQYF
TGCAGCGTTGCCGGGACAGGGGGTGAGACCCAGTACTTC